This TCR beta chain is from a study of human T cells and chemical hapten exposure. The CDR3 runs to 14 residues. Germline V gene lookup returns CDR1 SEHNR and CDR2 FQNEAQ (reference sequence). With 3 bases removed from V and 0 bases from J, the gap between germline ends came to 8 bases. Each CDR3 protein gets one entry after TCRdb re-called the RACE reads with MiXCR. Of about 350,000 distinct CDR3 sequences listed, about 6% are singletons. Time point specified: patch test 2, 6 weeks after DPC sensitization. Sample treatment: therapeutic diphenylcyclopropenone sensitization with weekly scalp DPC. This clonotype was observed a handful of times.

The chain joins TRBV7-9 to TRBJ1-1, with a tentative D call TRBD1 (5 bases). The material sequenced was whole blood, taken in connection with sensitization to the hapten diphenylcyclopropenone (DPC). This clonotype originated in a woman between 18 and 29 years old with alopecia areata. Some clones in this sample may be carry-over from other donors' samples. The CDR3 reads CASSFNRLNTEAFF. The CDR3 DNA reads as TGTGCCAGCAGCTTTAACAGGCTGAACACTGAAGCTTTCTTT.